These 20 T cell receptor beta chains originate from one sample sequenced in a study of CDR3 diversity in severe acne. TCRdb reprocessed the PCR reads via MiXCR and lists one record per CDR3 protein. The table lists tens of thousands of distinct CDR3 sequences, 50% to 65% of them singletons. Sequencing was done on a sample of blood. Receptors originate from a male donor in good health, without acne.

The chain couples TRBV29-1 to TRBJ1-2, with a weak D call TRBD1 (6 bases). Germline CDR1 reads SQVTM; CDR2 reads ANQGSEA. Trimming removed 4 bases at V and 3 bases at J, with 12 bases between. CDR3 length: 13 residues. CDR3 sequence reads: CSVGRGPDYGYTF. The CDR3 coding sequence is TGCAGCGTTGGCCGGGGGCCGGACTATGGCTACACCTTC. Supplemented by reference TRBV29-1 and TRBJ1-2, the full variable domain reads SAVISQKPSRDICQRGTSLTIQCQVDSQVTMMFWYRQQPGQSLTLIATANQGSEATYESGFVIDKFPISRPNLTFSTLTVSNMSPEDSSIYLCSVGRGPDYGYTFGSGTRLTVV.

This clonotype is a singleton in its sample. The chain has TRBV28 and TRBJ2-7; TRBD2 agrees at 11 bases. The CDR3 has 13 residues. Germline-derived CDR1 and CDR2 are MDHEN and SYDVKM. In DNA form, the CDR3 reads TGTGCTAGGGGACTAGCGGTCAGCTACGAGCAGTACTTC. Its protein product is CARGLAVSYEQYF.

This rearrangement joins TRBV7-9 to TRBJ1-3; D remains unclear. CDR3 size: 14 residues. Germline V CDR1 and CDR2: SEHNR, FQNEAQ (reference sequence). V was trimmed by 3 bases and J by 4 bases, leaving 10 bases between them. This CDR3 reads CASSLSPSGNTIYF. The CDR3 nucleotides are TGTGCCAGCAGCTTGAGCCCGTCCGGAAACACCATATATTTT.

The V and J genes are TRBV24-1 and TRBJ2-3, with TRBD1 matching over 9 bases. This CDR3 contains 14 residues. CDR1 KGHDR and CDR2 SFDVKD come from the germline V gene. Germline trimming cut 2 bases from V and 5 bases from J; bases unmatched to any gene: 1. CDR3 loop: CATSDYRGQDTQYF. In DNA form, the CDR3 reads TGTGCCACCAGTGATTACAGGGGGCAAGATACGCAGTATTTT.

This clonotype was observed a single time. This rearrangement joins TRBV7-9 to TRBJ1-1; TRBD1 is a possible D gene (5 bases). Deletions cut 5 bases from V and 6 bases from J, with 19 bases between. CDR3 length equals 15 residues. The germline CDR1 and CDR2 sequences are SEHNR and FQNEAQ (reference sequence). CDR3 DNA sequence: TGTGCCAGCAGCCTCGCCGGGACCTCGGGCGCTGAAGCTTTCTTT. Its protein product is CASSLAGTSGAEAFF.

This clonotype was observed a few times. The V and J genes are TRBV5-4 and TRBJ1-2, with 8 bases lining up with TRBD1. Germline V gene data show CDR1 as SGHNT and CDR2 as YYREEE (reference sequence). This CDR3 contains 15 residues. Trimming cost V 0 bases and J 7 bases; bases outside gene matches: 8. CDR3 sequence: CASSLADREFTGYTF. CDR3 DNA sequence: TGTGCCAGCAGCTTGGCGGACAGGGAGTTTACTGGCTACACCTTC. Full variable domain (rest looked up from reference TRBV5-4 and TRBJ1-2): ETGVTQSPTHLIKTRGQQVTLRCSSQSGHNTVSWYQQALGQGPQFIFQYYREEENGRGNFPPRFSGLQFPNYSSELNVNALELDDSALYLCASSLADREFTGYTFGSGTRLTVV.

The chain employs TRBV5-1 and TRBJ1-3, with D possibly TRBD1 on 6 matching bases. V lost 5 bases to trimming and J lost 3 bases, with 9 bases between them. Germline V CDR1 and CDR2: SGHRS, YFSETQ. The CDR3 covers 13 residues. The CDR3 coding sequence is TGCGCCAGCAGGAGGACAGTTGGAAACACCATATATTTT. Its protein is CASRRTVGNTIYF.

The sample holds a few counts of this clonotype. V usage is TRBV10-3 and J usage is TRBJ2-7; TRBD2 agrees at 9 bases. CDR1 is ENHRY and CDR2 is SYGVKD in the germline V gene. J lost 1 base, V lost 10 bases, and 14 bases had no gene match. This CDR3 has 16 amino acids. DNA of the CDR3: TGTGCCACCGCGAGCCCTGGACTAGCGAGGTCCTACGAGCAGTACTTC. This codes for CATASPGLARSYEQYF.

This chain uses TRBV7-3 with TRBJ2-5; 10 bases match TRBD1. Germline trimming cut 5 bases from V and 3 bases from J; bases unmatched to any gene: 6. Germline CDR1 SGHTA, CDR2 FQGTGA. The CDR3 runs 15 residues. CDR3 residues: CASSLGTGAEETQYF. The CDR3 nucleotides read TGTGCCAGCAGCCTCGGGACAGGGGCGGAAGAGACCCAGTACTTC.

This clonotype appeared many times. This chain joins TRBV20-1 and TRBJ2-3, with 8 bases fitting TRBD2. Germline V lookup: CDR1 DFQATT, CDR2 SNEGSKA (reference sequence). The CDR3 extends over 20 amino acids. With V trimmed by 1 base and J by 4 bases, 22 bases remained unmatched. CDR3 in DNA: TGCAGTGCTAGAGTACCCCTAAGGAGGGAGCGGGGGTCGGTCCCAGATACGCAGTATTTT. It codes for CSARVPLRRERGSVPDTQYF.

This clonotype was detected many times. The chain combines TRBV3-1 with TRBJ2-1; a weak D match, TRBD2 (6 bases). The germline CDR1 and CDR2 sequences are LGHDT and YNNKEL (reference sequence). Trimming pared 0 bases from V and 8 bases from J, leaving 14 bases between. This CDR3 is 15 amino acids long. CDR3 bases: TGTGCCAGCAGCCAAGATTTGGCTGGAGGGGATGAGCAGTTCTTC. Translating gives CASSQDLAGGDEQFF.

The rearrangement joins TRBV20-1 to TRBJ2-1, with 11 positions matching TRBD2. This CDR3 has 17 residues. V was clipped by 0 bases and J by 0 bases; unmatched bases: 4. Per the germline V gene, CDR1 is DFQATT and CDR2 is SNEGSKA (reference sequence). As DNA, the CDR3 is TGCAGTGCTAGAGATGCTAGCGGGGGGAGCTCCTACAATGAGCAGTTCTTC. Its translation is CSARDASGGSSYNEQFF.

A single count supports this clonotype. No conserved phenylalanine or tryptophan is present at the end of the CDR3, so a read error is the likely explanation. The limits of the CDR3 on the DNA are not certain, so only TCRdb's listed CDR3 is given. The chain joins TRBV7-6 to TRBJ2-3; the D segment call TRBD2 is taken from the table without a DNA check. CDR1 and CDR2 (germline): SGHVS, FNYEAQ. The CDR3 sequence runs 8 residues, both termini included. CDR3 sequence: CASSFGTA.

This clonotype was seen at least ten times. Its ends do not fully match the called genes, so a read error is possible. The CDR3 DNA reads as TGTGCCAACAGCGGGAGAGGCAGCACAGATACGCAGTATTTT. Its translation: CANSGRGSTDTQYF. The chain has TRBV9 and TRBJ2-3; 8 nucleotides align to TRBD2. Germline values: CDR1 SGDLS, CDR2 YYNGEE. The CDR3 runs 14 residues.

Only a few counts were recorded for this clonotype. As DNA, the CDR3 is TGTGCCAGCTTCAGTGCGCCGGGAGGGTACAATGAGCAGTTCTTC. Translating it yields CASFSAPGGYNEQFF. The V call is TRBV7-9, the J call TRBJ2-5; 8 nucleotides agree with TRBD2. The end of the DNA fits TRBJ2-1 better, so the J call may be wrong. The CDR3 is made up of 15 amino acids. CDR1 is SEHNR and CDR2 is FQNEAQ in the germline V gene (reference sequence).

This clonotype has a count of ten or more. This sequence joins TRBV9 and TRBJ2-6, with D unresolved. The CDR3 has 14 amino acids. The germline gives CDR1 SGDLS, CDR2 YYNGEE. V was cut by 3 bases and J by 0 bases, with 4 bases left in between. Here the CDR3 reads CASSESSGANVLTF. CDR3 DNA sequence: TGTGCCAGCAGCGAGAGCTCTGGGGCCAACGTCCTGACTTTC.

This clonotype was recorded at least ten times. The chain is built from TRBV7-8 and TRBJ2-2; maybe TRBD2 (7 bases). V lost 0 bases to trimming and J lost 4 bases, with 9 bases between them. This CDR3 is built from 15 residues. Germline V gene sequence: CDR1 SGHVS, CDR2 FQNEAQ. CDR3 region: CASSLAGGATGELFF. The CDR3 bases are TGTGCCAGCAGCTTAGCGGGGGGGGCCACCGGGGAGCTGTTTTTT.

The chain recombines TRBV29-1 with TRBJ1-2; no firm D call. CDR1 is SQVTM and CDR2 is ANQGSEA in the germline V gene. The CDR3 consists of 10 residues. Trimming took off 5 bases at V and 7 bases at J, with 8 bases between the two ends. The DNA for the CDR3 is TGCAGCGTTTTTTGGGGTGGCTACACCTTC. Protein product: CSVFWGGYTF.

The V and J genes are TRBV19 and TRBJ2-5, with 9 bases aligning to TRBD2. CDR3 length: 15 amino acids. J was trimmed by 0 bases and V by 6 bases; bases with no gene match: 5. CDR1 LNHDA and CDR2 SQIVND come from the germline V gene (reference sequence). This chain's CDR3 is CASRRAGGNQETQYF. The CDR3 DNA reads TGTGCCAGTAGGCGAGCGGGGGGAAACCAAGAGACCCAGTACTTC.

This clonotype was picked up a small number of times. The chain joins TRBV7-6 to TRBJ1-6; no clear D. V was trimmed by 2 bases and J by 6 bases, leaving 14 bases between them. CDR1 and CDR2 (germline): SGHVS, FNYEAQ. There are 16 residues in the CDR3. CDR3 sequence (DNA): TGTGCCAGCAGCTTACAGCCGGGCGGTCTTAATTCACCCCTCCACTTT. Translating it yields CASSLQPGGLNSPLHF.